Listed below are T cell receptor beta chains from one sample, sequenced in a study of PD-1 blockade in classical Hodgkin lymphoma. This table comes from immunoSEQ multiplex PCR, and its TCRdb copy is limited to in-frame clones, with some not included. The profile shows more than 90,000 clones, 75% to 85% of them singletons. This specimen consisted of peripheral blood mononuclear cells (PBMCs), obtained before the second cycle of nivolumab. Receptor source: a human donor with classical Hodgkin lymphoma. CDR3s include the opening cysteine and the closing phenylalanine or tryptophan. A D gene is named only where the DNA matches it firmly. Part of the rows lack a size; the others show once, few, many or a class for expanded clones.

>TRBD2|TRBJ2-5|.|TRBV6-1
TGTGCCAGCAGTATGACTAGCGGGAGTTATGAGACCCAGTACTTC
CASSMTSGSYETQYF
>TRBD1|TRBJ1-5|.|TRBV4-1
TGCGCCAGCAGCCAGGGACAGGGGGCTCTTAGGAATCAGCCCCAGCATTTT
CASSQGQGALRNQPQHF
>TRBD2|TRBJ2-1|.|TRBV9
TGTGCCAGCAGCGAGGGGGGCAGCGGGAGGCAAGTCGATGAGCAGTTCTTC
CASSEGGSGRQVDEQFF
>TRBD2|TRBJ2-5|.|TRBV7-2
TGTGCCAGCAGCACCGGGACTAGCTATGGAGGGACCCAGTACTTC
CASSTGTSYGGTQYF
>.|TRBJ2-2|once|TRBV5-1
TGCGCCAGCAGCCCGCGCTTAAACGCCGGGGAGCTGTTTTTT
CASSPRLNAGELFF
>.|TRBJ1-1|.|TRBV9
TGTGCCAGCAGCGTAGCGGTGAACACTGAAGCTTTCTTT
CASSVAVNTEAFF
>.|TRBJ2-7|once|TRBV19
TGTGCCAGTAGTCGGTGGGGTATCGACGAGCAGTACTTC
CASSRWGIDEQYF
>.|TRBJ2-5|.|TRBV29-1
TGCAGCGTCTCCCCAGGGGCGCGCGGGACCCAGTACTTC
CSVSPGARGTQYF
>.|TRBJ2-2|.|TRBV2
TGTGCCAGCAGTGCGTGGCGTACCGGGGAGCTGTTTTTT
CASSAWRTGELFF
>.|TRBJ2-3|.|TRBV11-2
TGTGCCAGCAGCACCCAGGGGGGTAGGGGGCTGGCAGATACGCAGTATTTT
CASSTQGGRGLADTQYF
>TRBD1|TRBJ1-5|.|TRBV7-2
TGTGCCAGCAGCTTAGGAGGGACAGACAATCAGCCCCAGCATTTT
CASSLGGTDNQPQHF
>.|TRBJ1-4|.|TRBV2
TGTGCCAGCACCCCAGGGAGCGGACGGGGACTGTTTTTT
CASTPGSGRGLFF
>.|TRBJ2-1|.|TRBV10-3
TGTGCCATCAGTGAGTCGGGGGTAGGCGAGCAGTTCTTC
CAISESGVGEQFF
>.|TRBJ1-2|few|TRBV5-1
TGCGCCAGCAGCTTGGACAGCCTGGGGTATGGCTACACCTTC
CASSLDSLGYGYTF
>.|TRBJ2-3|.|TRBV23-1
TGCGCCAGCAGTCAATCAGGGGGACGAGCAGATACGCAGTATTTT
CASSQSGGRADTQYF
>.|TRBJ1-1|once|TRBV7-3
TGTGCCAGCAGCTATCAGGGAGGCACTGAAGCTTTCTTT
CASSYQGGTEAFF
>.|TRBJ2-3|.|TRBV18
TGTGCCAGCTCACCTACCGGGACTAGCACAGATACGCAGTATTTT
CASSPTGTSTDTQYF
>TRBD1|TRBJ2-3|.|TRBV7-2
TGTGCCAGCAGCTCAGACAGGGGGCGCAGGTCAGATACGCAGTATTTT
CASSSDRGRRSDTQYF
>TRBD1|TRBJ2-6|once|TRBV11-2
TGTGCCAGCAGCTTACCCGGGACAGGGGTGTCTGGGGCCAACGTCCTGACTTTC
CASSLPGTGVSGANVLTF
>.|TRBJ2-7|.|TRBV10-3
TGTGCCATCAGTGAAGTATCCGACCACGAGCAGTACTTC
CAISEVSDHEQYF
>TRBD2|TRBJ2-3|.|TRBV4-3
TGCGCCAGCAGCCTGACTAGCGGGAAGTATACAGATACGCAGTATTTT
CASSLTSGKYTDTQYF
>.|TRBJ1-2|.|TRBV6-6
TGTGCCAGCAGTTACAGGGGGAATGGCTACACCTTC
CASSYRGNGYTF
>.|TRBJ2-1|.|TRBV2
TGTGCCAGCAGTGGGGGCGGCGGGTTGTACAATGAGCAGTTCTTC
CASSGGGGLYNEQFF
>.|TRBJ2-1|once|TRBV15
TGTGCCACCCGACAGTGGGGCGACAATGAGCAGTTCTTC
CATRQWGDNEQFF